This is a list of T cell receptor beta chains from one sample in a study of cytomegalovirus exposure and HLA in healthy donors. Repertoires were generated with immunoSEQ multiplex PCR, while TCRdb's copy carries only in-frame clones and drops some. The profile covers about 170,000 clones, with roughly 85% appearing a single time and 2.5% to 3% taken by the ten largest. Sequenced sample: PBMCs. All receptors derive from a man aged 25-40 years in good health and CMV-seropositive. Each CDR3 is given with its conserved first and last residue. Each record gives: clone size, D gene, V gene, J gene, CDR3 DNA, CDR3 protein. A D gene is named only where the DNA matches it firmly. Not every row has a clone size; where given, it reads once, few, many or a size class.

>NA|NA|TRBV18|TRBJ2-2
TGTGCCAGCTCACCAATCGCAGAGGACGGGGAGCTGTTTTTT
CASSPIAEDGELFF
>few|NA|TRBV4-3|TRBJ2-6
TGCGCCAGCAGCCGAGCATCTGGGGCCAACGTCCTGACTTTC
CASSRASGANVLTF
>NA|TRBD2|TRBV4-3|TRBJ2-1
TGCGCCAGCAGTCGTAGCGGGAGATACAATGAGCAGTTCTTC
CASSRSGRYNEQFF
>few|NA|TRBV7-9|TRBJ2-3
TGTGCCAGCAGCTCGACAGATACGCAGTATTTT
CASSSTDTQYF
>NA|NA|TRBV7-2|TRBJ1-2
TGTGCCTCCGAGCTTAACTATGGCTACACCTTC
CASELNYGYTF
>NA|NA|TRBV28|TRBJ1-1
TGTGCCAGCAGTTTCGGTCGGGGGAACACTGAAGCTTTCTTT
CASSFGRGNTEAFF
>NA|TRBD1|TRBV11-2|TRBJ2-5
TGTGCCAGCAGCTTAGGGACAGGGGCGAACCAAGAGACCCAGTACTTC
CASSLGTGANQETQYF
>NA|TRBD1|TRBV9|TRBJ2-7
TGTGCCAGCAGCGTAGGGACAGGGGATGAGCAGTACTTC
CASSVGTGDEQYF
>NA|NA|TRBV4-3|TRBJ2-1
TGCGCCAGCAGCCAAGAAGAGGGTTTTGACAATGAGCAGTTCTTC
CASSQEEGFDNEQFF
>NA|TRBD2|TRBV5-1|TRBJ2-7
TGCGCCAGCAGCTTGGGACTAGCGGCAACCTACGAGCAGTACTTC
CASSLGLAATYEQYF
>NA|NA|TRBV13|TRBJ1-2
TGTGCCAGCAGCCCACCAGGCGCTTGGGATGGCTACACCTTC
CASSPPGAWDGYTF
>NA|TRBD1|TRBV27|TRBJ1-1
TGTGCCAGCAGTCTCGGGACAGGGGGCGCCGTTGCTGAAGCTTTCTTT
CASSLGTGGAVAEAFF
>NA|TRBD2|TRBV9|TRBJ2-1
TGTGCCAGCAGCGGGACTAGCGGGAAGATCCATGAGCAGTTCTTC
CASSGTSGKIHEQFF
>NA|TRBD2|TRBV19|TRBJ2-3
TGTGCCAGTAGTATCTACAAAGGGACTAGCGGGAGGGCCAGAGGGCAAGATACGCAGTATTTT
CASSIYKGTSGRARGQDTQYF
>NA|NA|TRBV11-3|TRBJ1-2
TGTGCCAGCAGCGGCGGCCGAAGTAAGGGCTACACCTTC
CASSGGRSKGYTF
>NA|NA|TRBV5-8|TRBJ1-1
TGTGCCAGCAGGCGAGCGTCAGGGACTCTGAACACTGAAGCTTTCTTT
CASRRASGTLNTEAFF
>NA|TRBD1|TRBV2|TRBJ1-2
TGTGCCAGCAGCGGGACAGACTATGGCTACACCTTC
CASSGTDYGYTF
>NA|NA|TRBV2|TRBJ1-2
TGTGCCAGCTCCTCCAGTTCCTATGGCTACACCTTC
CASSSSSYGYTF
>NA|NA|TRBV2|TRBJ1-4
TGTGCCAGCAACCCCTGGGGGCAGGGTGAAAAACTGTTTTTT
CASNPWGQGEKLFF
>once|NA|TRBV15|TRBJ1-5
TGTGCCACCAGCAGAGATCTCATACGGGATAGCAATCAGCCCCAGCATTTT
CATSRDLIRDSNQPQHF
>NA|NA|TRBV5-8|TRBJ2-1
TGTGCCAGCAGTTTCGGACTATACAATGAGCAGTTCTTC
CASSFGLYNEQFF
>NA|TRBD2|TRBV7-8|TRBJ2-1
TGTGCCAGCAGCTTAGTCGTCGAGCCTAGCGGGATCGGTGAGCAGTTCTTC
CASSLVVEPSGIGEQFF
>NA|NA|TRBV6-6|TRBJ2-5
TGTGCCAGCAGTTACTGGGGCCCGGGTATCCAAGAGACCCAGTACTTC
CASSYWGPGIQETQYF
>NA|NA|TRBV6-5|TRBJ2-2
TGTGCCAGCAGTTATCAACTTAGCACCGGGGAGCTGTTTTTT
CASSYQLSTGELFF
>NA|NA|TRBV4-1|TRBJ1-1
TGCGCCAGCAGCCCCTTTGGTGAGCGGAACACTGAAGCTTTCTTT
CASSPFGERNTEAFF
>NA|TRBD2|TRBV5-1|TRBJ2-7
TGCGCCAGCAGCTTGGAACGGGGGGTTTGGGAGCAGTACTTC
CASSLERGVWEQYF
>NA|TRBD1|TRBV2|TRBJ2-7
TGTGCCAGTAGAGCCCAGATGGGACAGGGCTACGAGCAGTACTTC
CASRAQMGQGYEQYF
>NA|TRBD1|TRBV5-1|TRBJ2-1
TGCGCCAGCAGCCAATCGGGTCTCGGACAGGGCACCAATGAGCAGTTCTTC
CASSQSGLGQGTNEQFF
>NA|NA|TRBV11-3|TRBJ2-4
TGTGCCAGCAGCTTAGACAGAAGCATTCAGTACTTC
CASSLDRSIQYF
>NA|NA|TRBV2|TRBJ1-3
TGTGCCAGCAGTGAACAAGGGGACACCATATATTTT
CASSEQGDTIYF
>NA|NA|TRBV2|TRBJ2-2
TGTGCCAGCAGTGAAGAAGAGGGAACTGGGGAGCTGTTTTTT
CASSEEEGTGELFF